The clone carrying this T cell receptor beta chain appeared a few times. Its antigen is currently unknown. The data stem from a study of cytomegalovirus exposure and HLA in healthy donors. Study-wide findings and caveats: Around 160 TCR beta chains were listed as cytomegalovirus-associated. When presence/absence was analysed, sequencing depth was taken to be roughly uniform across donors.

Germline lookup yields CDR1 MNHNS and CDR2 SASEGT. CDR3 size: 13 residues. V lost 8 bases to trimming and J lost 4 bases, with 14 bases between them. The PCR used 60 Vbeta and 13 Jbeta primers. Sequenced by immunoSEQ multiplex PCR; TCRdb stores in-frame clones only, minus some. The table lists roughly 140,000 clones, about 80% of them singletons. The chain couples TRBV6-1 to TRBJ1-1, with D tentatively TRBD1 (5 bases). The source material was PBMCs. This receptor was identified in a female donor in good health and CMV-seronegative. The CDR3 spells CASGTDSFTEAFF. CDR3 in DNA: TGTGCCAGCGGTACCGACAGCTTCACTGAAGCTTTCTTT.